The 9 T cell receptor beta chains below were found in one sample sequenced in a study of monozygotic twins with inflammatory bowel disease. TCRdb processed the 5' RACE reads again and assigns one entry to each CDR3 protein, with no DNA. The listing records roughly 200,000 distinct CDR3 sequences. The sample taken for sequencing was blood. These receptors were taken from a human donor with ulcerative colitis or Crohn's disease, or a healthy co-twin of an affected twin (not recorded which).

The chain carries TRBV29-1 and TRBJ2-2. There are 13 residues in the CDR3. Germline V gene lookup returns CDR1 SQVTM and CDR2 ANQGSEA. This CDR3 reads CSVVYYSTGELFF.

V gene TRBV7-8 combines with J gene TRBJ1-5; with no DNA, the TCRdb D assignment of TRBD1 cannot be verified. This CDR3 is built from 17 residues. Germline-derived CDR1 and CDR2 are SGHVS and FQNEAQ. The CDR3 reads CASSLSWAGKSNQPQHF.

The gene calls are TRBV2 and TRBJ1-1. This CDR3 is 13 amino acids long. Germline lookup yields CDR1 SNHLY and CDR2 FYNNEI. This chain's CDR3 is CAGSGMANTEAFF.

The rearrangement uses TRBV3-1 and TRBJ2-1; TCRdb designates TRBD2, a call that cannot be tested without DNA. The CDR3 loop spans 16 amino acids. Germline V CDR1 and CDR2: LGHDT, YNNKEL (reference sequence). This CDR3 is CASSQLGLAGNNEQFF.

V gene TRBV7-8 combines with J gene TRBJ2-7; the TRBD1 assignment by TCRdb is unverifiable without DNA. CDR1 is SGHVS, CDR2 FQNEAQ, per germline. This CDR3 has 12 residues. CDR3 in amino acids: CASRTLTGGQYF. Using reference TRBV7-8 and TRBJ2-7 for the parts outside the CDR3, the full variable domain is GAGVSQSPRYKVAKRGQDVALRCDPISGHVSLFWYQQALGQGPEFLTYFQNEAQLDKSGLPSDRFFAERPEGSVSTLKIQRTQQEDSAVYLCASRTLTGGQYFGPGTRLTVT.

The chain combines TRBV5-1 with TRBJ2-1; the D call of TRBD2 rests on TCRdb alone, since no DNA is present to check it. The germline V gene has CDR1 SGHRS and CDR2 YFSETQ. The CDR3 spans 17 residues. CDR3 amino acids: CASSLIPPSGADNEQFF.

The chain has TRBV10-3 and TRBJ2-1. CDR1 and CDR2 (germline): ENHRY, SYGVKD. The CDR3 extends over 13 amino acids. The chain's CDR3 is CATRAGPYNEQFF.

The rearrangement links TRBV18 to TRBJ1-1. The germline gives CDR1 KGHSH, CDR2 LQKENI. CDR3 length equals 17 residues. The CDR3 protein is CASSPQDRVANIFEAFF.

The J gene is TRBJ2-3, the V gene TRBV5-1; TCRdb's assignment of TRBD1 cannot be checked, as there is no DNA. Germline CDR1 and CDR2: SGHRS and YFSETQ. The CDR3 consists of 17 residues. CDR3 residues: CASSPEGDPGSTDTQYF.